The 32 T cell receptor beta chains below were found in one sample sequenced in a study of blood T cell repertoires in COVID-19. TCRdb's table, derived via immunoSEQ multiplex PCR, lists solely in-frame clones and lacks some. Among under 300,000 clones listed, about 85% were seen once. Sequencing was performed on PBMCs or T cells enriched from blood (not recorded which). These receptors all come from a woman in her 30s with acute COVID-19.

The chain links TRBV6-5 to TRBJ2-3; 13 nucleotides align to TRBD2. The CDR3 is 16 amino acids. Germline loops: CDR1 MNHEY, CDR2 SVGAGI. Trimming took 4 bases from V and 10 from J; bases not matched to a gene: 11. This CDR3 is CASSSPGLAGFEAQYF. CDR3 sequence (DNA): TGTGCCAGCAGTTCGCCGGGACTAGCGGGGTTCGAAGCGCAGTATTTT.

CDR3 DNA sequence: TGCAGCGCCGGACAGTCCGGCGGCCCTGGCTACACCTTC. It encodes CSAGQSGGPGYTF. The gene calls are TRBV29-1 and TRBJ1-2; TRBD1 is a possible D gene (6 bases). The germline V gene has CDR1 SQVTM and CDR2 ANQGSEA. The V end was cut by 7 bases, the J end by 7 bases, with 19 bases between. This CDR3 has 13 residues.

V usage is TRBV19 and J usage is TRBJ2-3; 11 bases line up with TRBD2. The trim removed 8 bases at V and 2 bases at J, leaving 15 bases unmatched. The CDR3 runs to 18 residues. Germline loops: CDR1 LNHDA, CDR2 SQIVND (reference sequence). CDR3 sequence reads: CASGLGLAGGRITDTQYF. The CDR3 DNA reads TGTGCCAGTGGATTGGGGCTAGCGGGGGGCCGTATCACAGATACGCAGTATTTT.

The V and J genes are TRBV28 and TRBJ2-1, with a weak D call TRBD1 (6 bases). V dropped 3 bases and J dropped 5 bases, with 17 bases sitting between them. Per germline, CDR1 MDHEN and CDR2 SYDVKM. CDR3 size: 16 residues. CDR3 bases: TGTGCCAGCAGTTTCGTTGGGCAGGGGTTCCACAATGAGCAGTTCTTC. This encodes CASSFVGQGFHNEQFF.

CDR3 protein: CASRSPGQGHGELFF. As DNA, the CDR3 is TGTGCCAGCCGTAGCCCGGGACAGGGCCACGGGGAGCTGTTTTTT. The chain carries TRBV7-9 and TRBJ2-2; 9 bases line up with TRBD1. The CDR3 length is 15 residues. Germline V gene lookup returns CDR1 SEHNR and CDR2 FQNEAQ (reference sequence). V was pared by 8 bases and J by 7 bases, with 11 bases of the junction left unmatched.

V gene TRBV4-1 combines with J gene TRBJ2-1, with 8 bases matching TRBD2. V lost 3 bases, J lost 0 bases, and 4 bases stayed unmatched. CDR1 is MGHRA and CDR2 is YSYEKL in the germline V gene. The CDR3 spans 16 residues. CDR3 protein: CASSQPLADSYNEQFF. CDR3 DNA sequence: TGCGCCAGCAGCCAGCCACTAGCGGACTCCTACAATGAGCAGTTCTTC.

The chain uses TRBV14 and TRBJ2-1; D gene ambiguous. This CDR3 contains 16 residues. Trimming pared 0 bases from V and 0 bases from J, leaving 9 bases between. Germline CDR1 SGHDN, CDR2 FVKESK. The CDR3, as DNA: TGTGCCAGCAGCCAAGAATGGCAGTACTCCTACAATGAGCAGTTCTTC. Amino acid sequence: CASSQEWQYSYNEQFF.

The chain carries TRBV13 and TRBJ1-1; a possible D gene is TRBD1 (6 bases). Germline assignment: CDR1 PRHDT and CDR2 FYEKMQ (reference sequence). V was clipped by 1 base and J by 8 bases, with 8 bases between them. This CDR3 has 12 residues. The CDR3 sequence: CASSLVGTEAFF. The CDR3, as DNA: TGTGCCAGCAGCTTAGTCGGGACAGAAGCTTTCTTT.

The chain combines TRBV7-9 with TRBJ2-5; 10 bases align to TRBD2. The CDR3 runs 16 residues. V trimming: 2 bases; J trimming: 5 bases; junction bases outside the gene matches: 8. The germline V gene has CDR1 SEHNR and CDR2 FQNEAQ (reference sequence). CDR3 in amino acids: CASSLRLAGRRETQYF. The CDR3 bases are TGTGCCAGCAGCTTAAGACTAGCGGGCCGCCGGGAGACCCAGTACTTC. Looking up the rest from reference TRBV7-9 and TRBJ2-5 gives the full variable domain: DTGVSQNPRHKITKRGQNVTFRCDPISEHNRLYWYRQTLGQGPEFLTYFQNEAQLEKSRLLSDRFSAERPKGSFSTLEIQRTEQGDSAMYLCASSLRLAGRRETQYFGPGTRLLVL.

The CDR3 is CASSVDLTGGAIGGYTF. The CDR3 DNA reads TGTGCCAGCAGCGTAGACTTGACAGGGGGCGCGATAGGTGGCTACACCTTC. The rearrangement joins TRBV9 to TRBJ1-2, with TRBD1 identical over 10 bases. Germline lookup yields CDR1 SGDLS and CDR2 YYNGEE. CDR3 length: 17 residues. Germline trimming cut 0 bases from V and 7 bases from J; bases unmatched to any gene: 12.

V and J are TRBV4-2 and TRBJ2-3, with 12 nucleotides matching TRBD2. V was clipped by 1 base and J by 7 bases; unmatched bases: 12. CDR3 size: 18 residues. The germline V gene has CDR1 LGHNA and CDR2 YNFKEQ. CDR3 sequence (DNA): TGTGCCAGCAGCCAAGGACTAGCGGGGGACTTTCGGGGGCATACGCAGTATTTT. It is translated as CASSQGLAGDFRGHTQYF.

This chain joins TRBV5-1 and TRBJ2-7; 8 bases agree with TRBD1. V shed 0 bases, J shed 2 bases, and the junction held 4 bases outside the gene matches. CDR1 is SGHRS, CDR2 YFSETQ, per germline. The CDR3 has 15 residues. The CDR3 reads CASSLGRTGTYEQYF. The CDR3 DNA sequence: TGCGCCAGCAGCTTGGGGAGGACAGGGACCTACGAGCAGTACTTC.

The V and J genes are TRBV6-1 and TRBJ1-2; no reliable D call. V was clipped by 2 bases and J by 4 bases, with 11 bases between them. CDR1 MNHNS and CDR2 SASEGT come from the germline V gene. The CDR3 loop spans 14 amino acids. CDR3 DNA: TGTGCCAGCAGTGAATATGCGGAGAGCTATGGCTACACCTTC. Translation: CASSEYAESYGYTF.

This chain connects TRBV5-4 to TRBJ1-3; D remains unclear. The CDR3 runs 15 residues. V lost 0 bases, J lost 0 bases, and 7 bases lay in between. CDR1 is SGHNT, CDR2 YYREEE, per germline (reference sequence). The CDR3 protein is CASSLDFYSGNTIYF. In nucleotides, the CDR3 is TGTGCCAGCAGCTTGGACTTTTACTCTGGAAACACCATATATTTT. The whole variable domain, filled in from reference TRBV5-4 and TRBJ1-3, reads ETGVTQSPTHLIKTRGQQVTLRCSSQSGHNTVSWYQQALGQGPQFIFQYYREEENGRGNFPPRFSGLQFPNYSSELNVNALELDDSALYLCASSLDFYSGNTIYFGEGSWLTVV.

The chain links TRBV5-5 to TRBJ1-2, with D tentatively TRBD1 (6 bases). The CDR3 has 12 residues. Looked up from germline, CDR1 is SGHKS and CDR2 is YYEKEE (reference sequence). V dropped 2 bases and J dropped 4 bases, with 6 bases sitting between them. CDR3 residues: CASSLQGYGYTF. CDR3 in DNA: TGTGCCAGCAGCTTACAGGGCTATGGCTACACCTTC.

A note on this clone: Just one base apart from a much larger clone, this may be a read error. The rearrangement joins TRBV9 to TRBJ1-6; D gene ambiguous. The V gene's germline CDR1 is SGDLS and CDR2 YYNGEE. Trimming cost V 4 bases and J 5 bases, with 7 bases left between them. The CDR3 consists of 13 residues. In DNA form, the CDR3 reads TGTGCCAGCAGCCGAACAGATAATTCACCCCTCCACTTT. Translated: CASSRTDNSPLHF.

The chain employs TRBV10-3 and TRBJ2-7, with 8 positions matching TRBD2. J lost 6 bases, V lost 8 bases, and 6 bases had no gene match. The germline V gene has CDR1 ENHRY and CDR2 SYGVKD. The CDR3 extends over 12 amino acids. The CDR3 nucleotides read TGTGCCATCTCCGGAAGCGGGGGCGAGCAGTACTTC. Translated: CAISGSGGEQYF.

V is TRBV29-1 and J is TRBJ2-3, with D tentatively TRBD2 (6 bases). Trimming left V 7 bases short and J 2 bases short, with 16 bases between. The CDR3 runs to 14 residues. Looked up from germline, CDR1 is SQVTM and CDR2 is ANQGSEA. The CDR3 loop reads CSAKSGYYTDTQYF. The CDR3 region has the DNA TGCAGCGCCAAAAGCGGGTATTACACAGATACGCAGTATTTT.

A single count supports this clone. The CDR3 nucleotides read TGTGCCAGCACCCCTCTCAATGAGCAGTTCTTC. Translated: CASTPLNEQFF. The chain employs TRBV7-9 and TRBJ2-1; D is uncertain. The CDR3 has 11 residues. V was trimmed by 7 bases and J by 6 bases, leaving 7 bases between them. Looked up from germline, CDR1 is SEHNR and CDR2 is FQNEAQ (reference sequence).

The chain links TRBV15 to TRBJ2-1; 9 nucleotides line up with TRBD2. V dropped 0 bases and J dropped 2; count of bases not matched to a gene: 5. CDR3 length: 17 residues. Looked up from germline, CDR1 is LNHNV and CDR2 is YYDKDF (reference sequence). The CDR3 bases are TGTGCCACCAGCAGAGAAACGACTAGCGGACCCTACAATGAGCAGTTCTTC. It yields the protein CATSRETTSGPYNEQFF.

This rearrangement joins TRBV27 to TRBJ1-5; D is uncertain. Looked up from germline, CDR1 is MNHEY and CDR2 is SMNVEV (reference sequence). This CDR3 has 15 amino acids. V lost 0 bases and J lost 4, with 10 bases in between. DNA for the CDR3: TGTGCCAGCAGTTTATCCGGGGTGCGTAATCAGCCCCAGCATTTT. Translated, it gives CASSLSGVRNQPQHF.

This chain connects TRBV6-1 to TRBJ2-7; D is possibly TRBD1 (5 bases). V was clipped by 3 bases and J by 5 bases, with 11 bases between them. Germline CDR1 and CDR2: MNHNS and SASEGT. The CDR3 has 13 residues. CDR3 coding DNA: TGTGCCAGCAGTGACAGGGAATGGCACGAGCAGTACTTC. As protein: CASSDREWHEQYF.

This chain connects TRBV28 to TRBJ1-1, with 12 bases identical to TRBD1. CDR3 length equals 15 residues. Germline V lookup: CDR1 MDHEN, CDR2 SYDVKM. V lost 10 bases to trimming and J lost 3 bases; unmatched junction nucleotides: 9. CDR3 protein: CATGGTGGLDTEAFF. Written as DNA, the CDR3 is TGTGCCACGGGGGGGACAGGGGGCCTGGACACTGAAGCTTTCTTT. The whole variable domain, filled in from reference TRBV28 and TRBJ1-1, reads DVKVTQSSRYLVKRTGEKVFLECVQDMDHENMFWYRQDPGLGLRLIYFSYDVKMKEKGDIPEGYSVSREKKERFSLILESASTNQTSMYLCATGGTGGLDTEAFFGQGTRLTVV.

This clone occurred a few times. The rearrangement joins TRBV30 to TRBJ2-7, with D perhaps being TRBD1 or TRBD2 (5 bases each). Germline V gene data show CDR1 as GTSNPN and CDR2 as SVGIG (reference sequence). This CDR3 has 12 amino acids. The CDR3 DNA reads as TGTGCTTGGGGACGTTCCTCCTACGAGCAGTACTTC. This codes for CAWGRSSYEQYF.

The chain couples TRBV19 to TRBJ1-1, with D possibly matching TRBD1 (6 bases). Trimming took off 5 bases at V and 1 base at J, with 14 bases between the two ends. Germline CDR1 reads LNHDA; CDR2 reads SQIVND (reference sequence). The CDR3 contains 15 residues. The CDR3 loop is CASSYLPGQNTEAFF. In DNA form, the CDR3 reads TGTGCCAGTAGTTATCTCCCGGGACAGAACACTGAAGCTTTCTTT.

The V call is TRBV6-2 or TRBV6-3, the J call TRBJ2-7; no clear D gene. The germline CDR1 and CDR2 sequences are MNHEY and SVGEGT. Trimming removed 3 bases at V and 1 base at J, with 7 bases between. This CDR3 is 13 amino acids long. CDR3 sequence (DNA): TGTGCCAGCAGTTATTCCCCGTCCTACGAGCAGTACTTC. As protein: CASSYSPSYEQYF.

This clone was seen only once. The rearrangement uses TRBV28 and TRBJ2-5; D is perhaps TRBD2 (5 bases). The CDR3 is 13 amino acids. The V gene lost 2 bases and the J gene lost 4 bases, with 8 bases spanning the gap. CDR1 and CDR2 (germline): MDHEN, SYDVKM. CDR3 in DNA: TGTGCCAGCAGTTTACCAGAGGGAGAGACCCAGTACTTC. Its protein is CASSLPEGETQYF.

The rearrangement uses TRBV9 and TRBJ2-1; tentative D call: TRBD1 (6 bases). The CDR3 spans 15 residues. Between the trimmed V and J ends, which lost 0 bases and 7 bases, there was a span of 14 bases. In germline, CDR1 is SGDLS, CDR2 YYNGEE. CDR3 bases: TGTGCCAGCAGCGTAGGGGGCCGTCAGGGGAATGAGCAGTTCTTC. This gives the protein CASSVGGRQGNEQFF.

The rearrangement links TRBV2 to TRBJ2-2; 10 bases match TRBD1. The germline gives CDR1 SNHLY, CDR2 FYNNEI. After removal of 6 bases from V and 7 bases from J, the junction contained 5 bases not matched to a gene. The CDR3 spans 14 residues. In DNA form, the CDR3 reads TGTGCCAGCAGGGACAGGGGGAGGGTCGGGGAGCTGTTTTTT. It codes for CASRDRGRVGELFF.

V usage is TRBV28 and J usage is TRBJ2-7; TRBD1 matches at 8 bases. J was trimmed by 2 bases and V by 3 bases; bases with no gene match: 0. Germline-derived CDR1 and CDR2 are MDHEN and SYDVKM. The CDR3 contains 13 residues. The CDR3 here is CASSLDRAYEQYF. CDR3 bases: TGTGCCAGCAGTTTGGACAGGGCCTACGAGCAGTACTTC.

The gene calls are TRBV28 and TRBJ2-7, with a possible D match to TRBD2 (7 bases). Germline V gene lookup returns CDR1 MDHEN and CDR2 SYDVKM. V lost 9 bases, J lost 2 bases, and 14 bases lay in between. The CDR3 sequence is 13 residues long. CDR3 in DNA: TGTGCCAGTTTAGGGGGGGCCCCCTACGAGCAGTACTTC. This sequence encodes CASLGGAPYEQYF. The full variable domain, completed using reference TRBV28 and TRBJ2-7, is DVKVTQSSRYLVKRTGEKVFLECVQDMDHENMFWYRQDPGLGLRLIYFSYDVKMKEKGDIPEGYSVSREKKERFSLILESASTNQTSMYLCASLGGAPYEQYFGPGTRLTVT.

V gene TRBV5-4 combines with J gene TRBJ2-7; D remains ambiguous. From germline, CDR1 is SGHNT and CDR2 YYREEE (reference sequence). V lost 1 base, J lost 1 base, and 3 bases lay in between. This CDR3 comprises 12 residues. The DNA for the CDR3 is TGTGCCAGCAGCTTGTCTTCCTACGAGCAGTACTTC. It codes for CASSLSSYEQYF.